These 7 T cell receptor beta chains were all obtained from the same sample, sequenced in a study of T cells in localized non-small cell lung cancer. The method was immunoSEQ multiplex PCR; TCRdb's version includes in-frame clones alone and lacks a portion of them. The table includes 1,200 or so clones, 25% to 30% detected once. The sequencing used normal lung tissue next to the tumor, collected before any cancer treatment. These receptors originate from a male donor aged 60 or over with stage I lung adenocarcinoma.

This chain links TRBV19 with TRBJ2-2; 8 bases align to TRBD1. J was trimmed by 0 bases and V by 7 bases; bases with no gene match: 4. The germline CDR1 and CDR2 sequences are LNHDA and SQIVND (reference sequence). The CDR3 consists of 15 residues. The CDR3 reads CASIRGQANTGELFF. The CDR3 region has the DNA TGTGCCAGTATCCGGGGACAGGCGAACACCGGGGAGCTGTTTTTT. Complete variable domain (other parts from reference TRBV19 and TRBJ2-2): DGGITQSPKYLFRKEGQNVTLSCEQNLNHDAMYWYRQDPGQGLRLIYYSQIVNDFQKGDIAEGYSVSREKKESFPLTVTSAQKNPTAFYLCASIRGQANTGELFFGEGSRLTVL.

The chain employs TRBV11-3 and TRBJ2-1, with TRBD2 identical over 13 bases. The CDR3 totals 15 residues. The ends lost 5 bases at V and 9 bases at J; junction bases unmatched: 7. CDR1 is SGHNT, CDR2 YENEEA, per germline. CDR3 protein: CASSQTSGRALEQFF. The CDR3 DNA reads as TGTGCCAGCAGCCAAACTAGCGGGAGGGCCCTTGAGCAGTTCTTC.

The V gene is TRBV19, the J gene TRBJ2-5, with TRBD2 matching over 7 bases. Unmatched junction bases numbered 3, after V lost 6 bases and J lost 5 bases. Per germline, CDR1 LNHDA and CDR2 SQIVND (reference sequence). This CDR3 spans 12 amino acids. The DNA of the CDR3 is TGTGCCAGTAGATTAGCGGGTGAGACCCAGTACTTC. This encodes CASRLAGETQYF.

The chain uses TRBV28 and TRBJ1-5; no firm D call. Trimming cost V 5 bases and J 9 bases, with 11 bases left between them. In germline, CDR1 is MDHEN, CDR2 SYDVKM. This CDR3 region has 12 residues. The CDR3 reads CASSPPRGPQHF. In DNA, the CDR3 is TGTGCCAGCAGTCCGCCCCGCGGGCCCCAGCATTTT.

The chain links TRBV11-3 to TRBJ2-6; the match to TRBD1 covers 8 bases. Germline CDR1 and CDR2: SGHNT and YENEEA. The V segment lost 4 bases and the J segment 12 bases; nucleotides outside the gene matches: 8. This CDR3 is 14 amino acids long. The CDR3 sequence: CASSSGQGEIVLTF. The DNA of the CDR3 is TGTGCCAGCAGCTCCGGACAGGGAGAGATCGTCCTGACTTTC. The variable domain in full, completed from reference TRBV11-3 and TRBJ2-6, reads EAGVVQSPRYKIIEKKQPVAFWCNPISGHNTLYWYLQNLGQGPELLIRYENEEAVDDSQLPKDRFSAERLKGVDSTLKIQPAELGDSAVYLCASSSGQGEIVLTFGAGSRLTVL.

The genes are TRBV19 and TRBJ1-2, with TRBD1 identical over 9 bases. Germline CDR1 reads LNHDA; CDR2 reads SQIVND (reference sequence). The CDR3 loop spans 15 amino acids. J was trimmed by 2 bases and V by 5 bases; bases with no gene match: 6. The CDR3 is CASSFRTGENYGYTF. CDR3 coding DNA: TGTGCCAGTAGTTTTAGGACAGGGGAGAACTATGGCTACACCTTC. Complete variable domain (other parts from reference TRBV19 and TRBJ1-2): DGGITQSPKYLFRKEGQNVTLSCEQNLNHDAMYWYRQDPGQGLRLIYYSQIVNDFQKGDIAEGYSVSREKKESFPLTVTSAQKNPTAFYLCASSFRTGENYGYTFGSGTRLTVV.

This clone was counted a few times. Sequence at one end of the junction differs from germline and may be a read error. J is TRBJ2-3 and V is TRBV4-1; a weak D match, TRBD2 (5 bases). The CDR3 is made up of 17 amino acids. Germline CDR1 reads MGHRA; CDR2 reads YSYEKL. The CDR3 region has the DNA TGCACCAGCCCTCGTCCACGCGGGCGCAACGGCACAGATACGCAGTATTTT. Amino acid sequence: CTSPRPRGRNGTDTQYF.